Below, 2 T cell receptor beta chains from the same sample are listed, as sequenced in a study of cytomegalovirus exposure and HLA in healthy donors (TCRdb year 2017). The library came from the immunoSEQ multiplex PCR assay. For the multiplex PCR, a mixture combining 60 forward primers for TCR Vbeta segments and 13 reverse primers for TCR Jbeta segments was used. Held by TCRdb, this immuneACCESS table contains in-frame sequences only and omits some clones. Under half of the omission traces to an unresolved V gene where checked; the cause of the rest is unknown. This sample has over 150,000 clones in its table, and about 77% of those were observed once. The leading ten clones occupy less than 9% of the sample. The sample consisted of PBMCs. The receptors shown here come from a male donor in good health and CMV-seropositive.

J is TRBJ2-5 and V is TRBV5-5; D possibly corresponds to TRBD1 (5 bases). This CDR3 has 13 residues. Germline CDR1 is SGHKS and CDR2 is YYEKEE (reference sequence). The V and J ends lost 0 bases and 10 bases respectively, with 13 bases between them. In DNA form, the CDR3 reads TGTGCCAGCAGCTTGGATGGCAGGGCATTCCAGTACTTC. Translating it yields CASSLDGRAFQYF.

V gene TRBV2 combines with J gene TRBJ1-3, with a weak D call TRBD1 (5 bases). The germline CDR1 and CDR2 sequences are SNHLY and FYNNEI. There are 13 residues in the CDR3. With 8 bases removed from V and 4 bases from J, the gap between germline ends came to 12 bases. The CDR3 DNA sequence: TGTGCCAGCCGCGTGGGGCACGGAAACACCATATATTTT. Protein: CASRVGHGNTIYF.